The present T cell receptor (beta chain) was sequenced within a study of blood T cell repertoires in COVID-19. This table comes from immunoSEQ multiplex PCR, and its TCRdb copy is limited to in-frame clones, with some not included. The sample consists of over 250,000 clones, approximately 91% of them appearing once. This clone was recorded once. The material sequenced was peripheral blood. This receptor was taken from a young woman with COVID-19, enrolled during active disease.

In nucleotides, the CDR3 is TGTGCCAGCTCACCAGGAGGAGGGATAGAGACCCAGTACTTC. Translation: CASSPGGGIETQYF. V usage is TRBV18 and J usage is TRBJ2-5, with D perhaps matching TRBD2 (6 bases). Per germline, CDR1 KGHSH and CDR2 LQKENI. Trimming removed 2 bases at V and 4 bases at J, with 11 bases between. This CDR3 spans 14 amino acids.